The T cell receptor (beta chain) described here comes from a study of T cell repertoires in cytomegalovirus infection. Study at large: It can be stated that public TCR beta signatures indicated CMV infection as well as a matching HLA type.

A word on this clonotype: Its antigen is undetermined.

One entry per CDR3 protein, called by TCRdb with MiXCR from the reads. The table shows about 900,000 distinct CDR3 sequences, with approximately 31% occurring only once. This CDR3 is built from 17 residues. Germline V gene data show CDR1 as MNHNY and CDR2 as SVGAGI (reference sequence). The V and J ends lost 4 bases and 4 bases respectively, with 22 bases between them. Study-level results: Dominating the ex vivo response were HLA-C-restricted CMV-specific TCR beta clonotypes. Cumulated frequencies of public TCR beta families served to identify carriers of CMV plus the relevant HLA.

The receptor's source is a human donor in good health (CMV status not recorded). Some clones in this sample may be carry-over from other donors' samples. The source was cultured CD8+ T cells from PBMCs, collected from culture after CMV antigen stimulation. The V gene is TRBV6-6, the J gene TRBJ2-5, with D unclear. CDR3 loop: CASSSVTGRVPGETQYF. DNA of the CDR3: TGTGCCAGCAGTTCCGTGACCGGACGTGTCCCGGGAGAGACCCAGTACTTC.